This T cell receptor beta chain was profiled in a study of T cell repertoires in cytomegalovirus infection. Study overall: It can be stated that public TCR beta signatures indicated CMV infection as well as a matching HLA type.

Study-wide results and caveats: CMV-specific HLA-C-restricted TCR beta clonotypes dominated the ex vivo response. The cumulative frequency of public TCR beta families distinguished individuals who carried CMV together with the relevant HLA.

TCRdb reprocessed the reads with MiXCR, giving one entry per CDR3 protein. In the table there are around 450,000 distinct CDR3 sequences, approximately 11% of which are singletons. V shed 3 bases, J shed 8 bases, and the junction held 10 bases outside the gene matches. The CDR3 covers 16 residues. Concerning this clonotype itself: Its antigen remains unknown.

What was sequenced was PBMCs. The receptor's source is a human donor in good health (CMV status not recorded). Some clones in this sample may be carry-over from other donors' samples. The chain couples TRBV12-3 or TRBV12-4 to TRBJ1-2, with 12 bases aligning to TRBD1. CDR3 sequence: CASSLSGGTGGEGYTF. The DNA of the CDR3 is TGTGCCAGCAGTTTGAGTGGGGGGACAGGGGGCGAAGGCTACACCTTC.